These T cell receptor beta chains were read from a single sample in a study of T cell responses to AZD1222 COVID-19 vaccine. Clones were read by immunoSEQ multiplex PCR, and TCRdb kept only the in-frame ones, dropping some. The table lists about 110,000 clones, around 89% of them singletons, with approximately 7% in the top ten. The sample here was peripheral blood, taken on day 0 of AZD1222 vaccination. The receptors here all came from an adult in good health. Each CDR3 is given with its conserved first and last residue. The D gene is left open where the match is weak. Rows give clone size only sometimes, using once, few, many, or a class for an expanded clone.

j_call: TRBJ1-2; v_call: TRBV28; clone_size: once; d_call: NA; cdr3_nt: TGTGCCAGCAGTTCTAACTTGCCACGGGGCGTAAGCTACACCTTC; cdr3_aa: CASSSNLPRGVSYTF
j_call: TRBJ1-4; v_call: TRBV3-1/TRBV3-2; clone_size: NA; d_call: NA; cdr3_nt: TGTGCCAGCAGCCAAGAAGTTGGAAAACTGTTTTTT; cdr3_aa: CASSQEVGKLFF
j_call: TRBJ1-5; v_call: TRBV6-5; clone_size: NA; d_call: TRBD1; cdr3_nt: TGTGCCAGCAGGCGAACAGGGGGGACAGGGCCCCAGCATTTT; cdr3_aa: CASRRTGGTGPQHF
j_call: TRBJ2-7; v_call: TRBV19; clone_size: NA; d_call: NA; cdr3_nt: TGTGCCAGTAAAGGACGGTTCTCCTACGAGCAGTACTTC; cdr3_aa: CASKGRFSYEQYF
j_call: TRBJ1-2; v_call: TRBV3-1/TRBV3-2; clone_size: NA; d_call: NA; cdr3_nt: TGTGCCAGCAGCCAAGACATGCAGGGAGGAGGCTACACCTTC; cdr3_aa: CASSQDMQGGGYTF
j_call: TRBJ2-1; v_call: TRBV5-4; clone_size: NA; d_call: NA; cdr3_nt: TGTGCCAGCAGCGTTGGACTGGAGCAGTTCTTC; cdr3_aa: CASSVGLEQFF
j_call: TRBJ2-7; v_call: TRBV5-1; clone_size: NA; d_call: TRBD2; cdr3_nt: TGCGCCAGCAGCTTGCTAGCTAGCGGGAGCGACGAGCAGTACTTC; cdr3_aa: CASSLLASGSDEQYF
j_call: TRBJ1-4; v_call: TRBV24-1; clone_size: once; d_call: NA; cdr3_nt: TGTGCCACCAGTGATCCACAGGGTAGCGGTGAAAAACTGTTTTTT; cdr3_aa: CATSDPQGSGEKLFF
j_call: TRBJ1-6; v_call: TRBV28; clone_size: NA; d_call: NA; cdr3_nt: TGTGCCAGCAGTTTCGTCTCTGCGAATTATAATTCACCCCTCCACTTT; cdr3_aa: CASSFVSANYNSPLHF
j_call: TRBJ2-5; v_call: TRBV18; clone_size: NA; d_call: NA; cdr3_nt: TGTGCCAGCTCCCAAGCGGCAGCCAAAGAGGCCCAGTACTTC; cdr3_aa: CASSQAAAKEAQYF